This T cell receptor beta chain derives from a study of human T cells and chemical hapten exposure. Individual cDNA molecules (in the library) carried attached unique molecular identifiers. TCRdb passed the RACE reads through MiXCR, listing each CDR3 protein once. The sample holds 200,000 to 300,000 distinct CDR3 sequences, 7.5% to 10% seen once. Documented time point: pre-sensitization, week 0. The sample's treatment: therapeutic diphenylcyclopropenone sensitization with weekly scalp DPC. Trimming took 1 base from V and 5 from J, leaving 6 bases between them. The CDR3 is 13 amino acids. Per germline, CDR1 DFQATT and CDR2 SNEGSKA (reference sequence). This clonotype was observed at least ten times. Its target is unknown. Study findings and constraints: High-frequency TCRs, those above 1 in 1000, stayed the same after DPC sensitization.

The source of this sequence is a middle-aged woman with alopecia areata. Some clones in this sample may be carry-over from other donors' samples. The specimen was whole blood, collected in connection with sensitization to the hapten diphenylcyclopropenone (DPC). This chain joins TRBV20-1 and TRBJ1-6; D is ambiguous. CDR3 residues: CSARGINNSPLHF. The DNA of the CDR3 is TGCAGTGCTAGAGGGATAAATAATTCACCCCTCCACTTT.